This T cell receptor beta chain was identified during a study of glioma-infiltrating T cells after dendritic cell vaccination. Regarding time point: after dendritic cell vaccination, including at tumor progression/relapse. This clone has just a few counts. Assay used: immunoSEQ multiplex PCR; TCRdb lists only in-frame clones, some missing. The table has 55,000 to 75,000 clones, 70% to 85% seen once; the top ten hold 15% to 17%. Sample: blood, taken after dendritic cell vaccination. The clonotype originates from a human donor with glioblastoma.

The CDR3 nucleotides are TGTGCCAGCAGTGTACACAGGGGGGACAATGAAAAACTGTTTTTT. The encoded protein is CASSVHRGDNEKLFF. The V call is TRBV6-1, the J call TRBJ1-4; 8 nucleotides agree with TRBD1. The length of the CDR3 is 15 residues. Germline values: CDR1 MNHNS, CDR2 SASEGT. Trimming cost V 4 bases and J 5 bases; bases outside gene matches: 6.